This entry lists 20 T cell receptor beta chains sequenced from one sample in a study of vaccination effects on CD4 cells after COVID-19. These receptors have no identified antigens. Clones were read by immunoSEQ multiplex PCR, and TCRdb kept only the in-frame ones, dropping some. The sample lists fewer than 75,000 clones, under 85% seen once, with about 4.5% in the top ten. Following an approximately 9-day culture, CD4+ T cells were purified. Two-dose BNT162b2 or mRNA-1273 vaccination was given to participants. Material: CD4+ T cells from PBMCs cultured without peptide, obtained after COVID-19 vaccination. These receptors were obtained from a human donor who received a COVID-19 vaccine.

This chain connects TRBV5-1 to TRBJ2-5; TRBD1 aligns across 9 bases. This CDR3 has 15 amino acids. Germline V gene sequence: CDR1 SGHRS, CDR2 YFSETQ. After removal of 4 bases from V and 5 bases from J, the junction contained 9 bases not matched to a gene. The CDR3 nucleotides are TGCGCCAGCAGCCGTGGGACAGGGCGAGGGGAGACCCAGTACTTC. Translation gives CASSRGTGRGETQYF. Filled out from reference TRBV5-1 and TRBJ2-5, the complete variable domain reads KAGVTQTPRYLIKTRGQQVTLSCSPISGHRSVSWYQQTPGQGLQFLFEYFSETQRNKGNFPGRFSGRQFSNSRSEMNVSTLELGDSALYLCASSRGTGRGETQYFGPGTRLLVL.

V and J are TRBV7-9 and TRBJ2-7, with TRBD1 matching 8 bases. Per the germline V gene, CDR1 is SEHNR and CDR2 is FQNEAQ (reference sequence). The CDR3 loop spans 16 amino acids. J gave up 2 bases and V 0 bases, and 6 bases lay outside the gene matches. Written as DNA, the CDR3 is TGTGCCAGCAGCTTAGCCACAGGGGGTAATACCTACGAGCAGTACTTC. It codes for CASSLATGGNTYEQYF.

The J gene is TRBJ2-5, the V gene TRBV5-1; 7 nucleotides align to TRBD1. Trimming removed 3 bases from V and 4 bases from J; junction bases left unmatched: 6. Germline CDR1 SGHRS, CDR2 YFSETQ. The CDR3 is 14 residues long. CDR3 in DNA: TGCGCCAGCAGCTGGGGGCCAGGGGGAGAGACCCAGTACTTC. Residues: CASSWGPGGETQYF.

This chain uses TRBV5-8 with TRBJ1-5; no clear D. The CDR3 runs 15 residues. V lost 4 bases and J 3 bases, leaving 14 bases between the germline ends. Germline lookup yields CDR1 SGHTS and CDR2 YDEGEE. CDR3 sequence (DNA): TGTGCCAGCAGCCCCCGAGCCCTCTACAATCAGCCCCAGCATTTT. Residues: CASSPRALYNQPQHF.

The rearrangement uses TRBV9 and TRBJ1-1; possible D gene TRBD1, 6 bases. The CDR3 has 13 amino acids. The V end lost 4 bases, the J end lost 6 bases, and 13 bases lay between the germline ends. Germline CDR1 reads SGDLS; CDR2 reads YYNGEE. CDR3 DNA sequence: TGTGCCAGCAGCATACAGGGAGGGGCTGAAGCTTTCTTT. Translation gives CASSIQGGAEAFF.

This chain links TRBV19 with TRBJ2-1; tentative D call: TRBD2 (5 bases). CDR3 size: 17 residues. Germline V lookup: CDR1 LNHDA, CDR2 SQIVND (reference sequence). The V and J ends lost 0 bases and 9 bases respectively, with 21 bases between them. The CDR3 coding sequence is TGTGCCAGTAGTATAGAGTGGACCCGACGGCTAAGCGGTGAGCAGTTCTTC. As protein: CASSIEWTRRLSGEQFF. Variable domain in full (rest from reference TRBV19 and TRBJ2-1): DGGITQSPKYLFRKEGQNVTLSCEQNLNHDAMYWYRQDPGQGLRLIYYSQIVNDFQKGDIAEGYSVSREKKESFPLTVTSAQKNPTAFYLCASSIEWTRRLSGEQFFGPGTRLTVL.

This clone was recorded only once. The rearrangement uses TRBV21-1 and TRBJ1-2; the D call TRBD1 from the table was never checked on the DNA. TRBV21-1 is an annotated pseudogene. This CDR3 has 13 amino acids. CDR3 protein: CAIPDRNFYGYTF. CDR3 coding DNA: TGTGCCATCCCCGACAGAAACTTCTATGGCTACACCTTC.

The gene calls are TRBV3-1 (or the pseudogene TRBV3-2) and TRBJ1-6; 9 nucleotides align to TRBD1. V shed 6 bases, J shed 6 bases, and the junction held 3 bases outside the gene matches. CDR1 is LGHDT, CDR2 YNNKEL, per germline (reference sequence). This CDR3 contains 14 residues. The CDR3 nucleotides read TGTGCCAGCAGGGTGACAGGGGGTAATTCACCCCTCCACTTT. Translation: CASRVTGGNSPLHF.

The rearrangement uses TRBV5-1 and TRBJ2-7, with a possible D match to TRBD1 (6 bases). Trimming cost V 0 bases and J 3 bases, with 10 bases left between them. CDR3 size: 14 residues. In germline, CDR1 is SGHRS, CDR2 YFSETQ. The chain's CDR3 is CASSLVPQGYEQYF. The CDR3 bases are TGCGCCAGCAGCTTGGTCCCACAGGGCTACGAGCAGTACTTC.

The chain joins TRBV14 to TRBJ1-5; D gene unclear. The V end was cut by 7 bases, the J end by 4 bases, with 8 bases between. Per the germline V gene, CDR1 is SGHDN and CDR2 is FVKESK. The CDR3 has 12 residues. CDR3 in DNA: TGTGCCAGCACCCCGGTAAATCAGCCCCAGCATTTT. It encodes CASTPVNQPQHF.

The J gene is TRBJ2-1, the V gene TRBV5-4; the match to TRBD2 covers 13 bases. The trim removed 4 bases at V and 8 bases at J, leaving 9 bases unmatched. Germline V gene sequence: CDR1 SGHNT, CDR2 YYREEE (reference sequence). The CDR3 extends over 16 amino acids. As DNA, the CDR3 is TGTGCCAGCAGCCGTACTAGCGGGGGGGCTCGGGATGAGCAGTTCTTC. It codes for CASSRTSGGARDEQFF.

Only a few counts were recorded for this clone. The chain recombines TRBV7-2 with TRBJ1-6, with D hard to call. Per the germline V gene, CDR1 is SGHTA and CDR2 is FQGNSA. CDR3 size: 14 residues. Trimming stripped 3 bases from V and 4 bases from J, with 7 bases between. The chain's CDR3 is CASSFAEYNSPLHF. Written as DNA, the CDR3 is TGTGCCAGCAGCTTCGCTGAATATAATTCACCCCTCCACTTT.

The V and J genes are TRBV11-2 and TRBJ2-1; 7 positions match TRBD2. CDR3 length equals 18 residues. Per germline, CDR1 SGHAT and CDR2 FQNNGV. With 1 base clipped from V and 0 bases from J, the junction kept 9 bases outside the gene matches. The CDR3 sequence is CASSLGLLAENSYNEQFF. CDR3 sequence (DNA): TGTGCCAGCAGCTTAGGTCTCCTAGCGGAGAACTCCTACAATGAGCAGTTCTTC.

This clone was seen a few times. The chain links TRBV7-9 to TRBJ1-5, with D unclear. This CDR3 is 13 amino acids long. Trimming removed 4 bases at V and 0 bases at J, with 4 bases between. Germline V gives CDR1 SEHNR, CDR2 FQNEAQ (reference sequence). CDR3 sequence (DNA): TGTGCCAGCAGCTCTTTTAGCAATCAGCCCCAGCATTTT. Encoded protein: CASSSFSNQPQHF. The full variable domain, its missing parts supplied by reference TRBV7-9 and TRBJ1-5, is DTGVSQNPRHKITKRGQNVTFRCDPISEHNRLYWYRQTLGQGPEFLTYFQNEAQLEKSRLLSDRFSAERPKGSFSTLEIQRTEQGDSAMYLCASSSFSNQPQHFGDGTRLSIL.

The rearrangement joins TRBV9 to TRBJ1-5; possible D gene TRBD1, 6 bases. CDR1 is SGDLS, CDR2 YYNGEE, per germline. There are 15 residues in the CDR3. V was cut by 3 bases and J by 3 bases, with 13 bases left in between. The DNA of the CDR3 is TGTGCCAGCAGCGCCGGGACACTCTCCAATCAGCCCCAGCATTTT. Translating gives CASSAGTLSNQPQHF.

CDR3 coding DNA: TGTGCCAGCAGGGGCACTGGGGCCAACGTCCTGACTTTC. Protein product: CASRGTGANVLTF. This rearrangement joins TRBV7-9 to TRBJ2-6; D is ambiguous. The CDR3 contains 13 residues. The V end lost 6 bases, the J end lost 2 bases, and 5 bases lay between the germline ends. Germline CDR1 is SEHNR and CDR2 is FQNEAQ (reference sequence).

The sample holds a few counts of this clone. V gene TRBV6-5 combines with J gene TRBJ1-2; D might be TRBD1 (6 bases). Per germline, CDR1 MNHEY and CDR2 SVGAGI. This CDR3 contains 13 residues. The germline V and J ends were trimmed by 5 bases and 8 bases, with 15 bases remaining between them. The CDR3 reads CASSPERGRGYTF. DNA of the CDR3: TGTGCCAGCAGTCCGGAACGGGGGCGCGGCTACACCTTC.

The J gene is TRBJ1-6, the V gene TRBV2; D is possibly TRBD1 (5 bases). V lost 0 bases to trimming and J lost 13 bases, with 19 bases between them. This CDR3 has 16 amino acids. CDR1 is SNHLY, CDR2 FYNNEI, per germline. CDR3 loop: CASSEALGGLGAPLHF. The CDR3 DNA sequence: TGTGCCAGCAGTGAAGCCTTGGGGGGACTAGGGGCGCCCCTCCACTTT.

The chain joins TRBV6-5 to TRBJ1-1; tentative D call: TRBD1 (6 bases). V was trimmed by 5 bases and J by 1 base, leaving 14 bases between them. CDR1 is MNHEY, CDR2 SVGAGI, per germline. The CDR3 runs 15 residues. The DNA of the CDR3 is TGTGCCAGCAGTATAAGATGGGGGCGGAACACTGAAGCTTTCTTT. Its protein product is CASSIRWGRNTEAFF.

The J gene is TRBJ2-6, the V gene TRBV27; no firm D call. Trimming left V 5 bases short and J 4 bases short, with 15 bases between. This CDR3 region has 16 residues. The germline CDR1 and CDR2 sequences are MNHEY and SMNVEV (reference sequence). Here the CDR3 DNA reads TGTGCCAGCAGTCGCTTCTCCGGGTCCGGGGCCAACGTCCTGACTTTC. Translated, it gives CASSRFSGSGANVLTF.